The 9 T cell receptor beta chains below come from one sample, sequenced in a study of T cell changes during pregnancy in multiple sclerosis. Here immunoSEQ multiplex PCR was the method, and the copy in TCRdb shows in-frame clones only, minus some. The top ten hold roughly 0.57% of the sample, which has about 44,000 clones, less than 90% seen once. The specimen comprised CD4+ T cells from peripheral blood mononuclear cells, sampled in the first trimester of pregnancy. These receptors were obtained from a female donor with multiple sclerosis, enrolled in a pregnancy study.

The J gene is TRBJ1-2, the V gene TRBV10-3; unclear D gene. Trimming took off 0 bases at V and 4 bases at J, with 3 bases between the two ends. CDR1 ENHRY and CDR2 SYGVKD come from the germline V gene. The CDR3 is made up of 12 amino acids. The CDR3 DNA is TGTGCCATCAGTGAGTCCAGCTATGGCTACACCTTC. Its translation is CAISESSYGYTF.

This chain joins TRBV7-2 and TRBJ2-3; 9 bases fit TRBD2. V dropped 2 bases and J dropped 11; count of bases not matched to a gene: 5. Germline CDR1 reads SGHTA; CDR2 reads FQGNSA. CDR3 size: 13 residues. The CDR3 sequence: CASSLLAGAEQYF. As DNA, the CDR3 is TGTGCCAGCAGCTTATTAGCGGGAGCTGAGCAGTATTTT.

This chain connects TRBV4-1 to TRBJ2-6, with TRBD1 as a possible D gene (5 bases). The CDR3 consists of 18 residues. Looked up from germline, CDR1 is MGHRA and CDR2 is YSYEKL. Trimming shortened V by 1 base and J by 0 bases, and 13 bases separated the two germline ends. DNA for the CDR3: TGCGCCAGCAGCCAAGTGACAGCTTCCAGCTCTGGGGCCAACGTCCTGACTTTC. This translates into CASSQVTASSSGANVLTF.

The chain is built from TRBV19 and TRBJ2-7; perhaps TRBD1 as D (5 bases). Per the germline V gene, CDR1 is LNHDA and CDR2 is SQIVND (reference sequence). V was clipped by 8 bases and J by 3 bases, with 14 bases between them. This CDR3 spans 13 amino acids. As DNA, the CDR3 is TGTGCCAGTGGGGCCCGAGAAGGCTACGAGCAGTACTTC. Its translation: CASGAREGYEQYF. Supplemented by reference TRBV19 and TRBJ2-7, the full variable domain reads DGGITQSPKYLFRKEGQNVTLSCEQNLNHDAMYWYRQDPGQGLRLIYYSQIVNDFQKGDIAEGYSVSREKKESFPLTVTSAQKNPTAFYLCASGAREGYEQYFGPGTRLTVT.

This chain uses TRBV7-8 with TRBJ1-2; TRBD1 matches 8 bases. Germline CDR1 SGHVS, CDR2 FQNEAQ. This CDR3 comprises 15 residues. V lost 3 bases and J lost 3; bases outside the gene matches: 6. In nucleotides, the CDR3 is TGTGCCAGCAGCTTGCGGACAGGGATGGACTATGGCTACACCTTC. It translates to CASSLRTGMDYGYTF.

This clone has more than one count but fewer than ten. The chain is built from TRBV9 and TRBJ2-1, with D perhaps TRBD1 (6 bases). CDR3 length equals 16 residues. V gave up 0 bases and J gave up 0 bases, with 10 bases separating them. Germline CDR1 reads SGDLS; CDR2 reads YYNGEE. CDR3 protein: CASSVASDSSYNEQFF. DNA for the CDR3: TGTGCCAGCAGCGTAGCTTCGGACAGCTCCTACAATGAGCAGTTCTTC.

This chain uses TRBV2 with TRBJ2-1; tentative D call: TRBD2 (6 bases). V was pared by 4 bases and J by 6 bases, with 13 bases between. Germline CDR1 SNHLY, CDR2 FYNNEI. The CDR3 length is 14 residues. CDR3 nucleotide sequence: TGTGCCAGCAGTGCGGGGACTGTGAGCAATGAGCAGTTCTTC. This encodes CASSAGTVSNEQFF. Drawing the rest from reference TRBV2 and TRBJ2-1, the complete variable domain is EPEVTQTPSHQVTQMGQEVILRCVPISNHLYFYWYRQILGQKVEFLVSFYNNEISEKSEIFDDQFSVERPDGSNFTLKIRSTKLEDSAMYFCASSAGTVSNEQFFGPGTRLTVL.

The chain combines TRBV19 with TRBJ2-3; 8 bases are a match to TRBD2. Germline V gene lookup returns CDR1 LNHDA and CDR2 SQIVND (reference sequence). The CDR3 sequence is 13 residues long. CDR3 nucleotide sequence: TGTGCTGCGGGGGGAGTTGACACAGATACGCAGTATTTT. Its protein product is CAAGGVDTDTQYF.

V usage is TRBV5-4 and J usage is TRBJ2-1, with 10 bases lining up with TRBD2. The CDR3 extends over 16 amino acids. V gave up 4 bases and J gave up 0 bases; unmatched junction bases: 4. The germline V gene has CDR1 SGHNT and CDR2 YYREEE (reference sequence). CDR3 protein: CASSGGLASSYNEQFF. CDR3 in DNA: TGTGCCAGCAGCGGGGGACTAGCGAGCTCCTACAATGAGCAGTTCTTC.